The 17 T cell receptor beta chains listed next were all sequenced from one sample in a study of identical twins. TCRdb processed the 5' RACE reads anew with MiXCR; each CDR3 protein has one entry. Found here are hundreds of thousands of distinct CDR3 sequences, roughly an eighth of them singletons; the top ten hold around 1.6%. These data also formed part of another study, on yellow fever vaccine responses in identical twins.

The sequenced sample consisted of PBMCs. The receptor source for this set is a young woman in good health.

This clonotype was seen only a few times. The chain joins TRBV28 to TRBJ2-2; 10 bases are shared with TRBD2. CDR3 length: 14 amino acids. Germline CDR1 reads MDHEN; CDR2 reads SYDVKM. V shed 6 bases, J shed 8 bases, and the junction held 6 bases outside the gene matches. The CDR3 bases are TGTGCCAGCAGCAGCGGGAGGGCCTCGGGGGAGCTGTTTTTT. This encodes CASSSGRASGELFF.

The V and J genes are TRBV19 and TRBJ2-1; perhaps TRBD2 as D (5 bases). The CDR3 runs 17 residues. V lost 1 base and J lost 7, with 20 bases in between. Germline CDR1 is LNHDA and CDR2 is SQIVND (reference sequence). Written as DNA, the CDR3 is TGTGCCAGTAGTATAGTCCCGAGAGCCGGAGGCCATAATGAGCAGTTCTTC. Its protein product is CASSIVPRAGGHNEQFF.

The chain joins TRBV6-9 to TRBJ1-2; tentative D call: TRBD1 (5 bases). Trimming removed 5 bases at V and 0 bases at J, with 10 bases between. The CDR3 length is 14 residues. Germline V lookup: CDR1 MNHGY, CDR2 SVAAGI. Here the CDR3 DNA reads TGTGCCAGCAGTATTAGGACACCTAACTATGGCTACACCTTC. The encoded protein is CASSIRTPNYGYTF.

This chain uses TRBV5-1 with TRBJ2-3; D possibly corresponds to TRBD1 (6 bases). The CDR3 is made up of 16 amino acids. CDR1 and CDR2 from the germline V gene are SGHRS and YFSETQ. The V and J ends lost 3 bases and 4 bases respectively, with 18 bases between them. The CDR3 sequence: CASSSRGPTSADTQYF. DNA of the CDR3: TGCGCCAGCAGCTCCAGGGGCCCCACTTCAGCAGATACGCAGTATTTT.

This clonotype was picked up a small number of times. The chain recombines TRBV6-2 or TRBV6-3 with TRBJ1-5; TRBD1 might be the D (6 bases). The V and J ends lost 2 bases and 3 bases respectively, with 14 bases between them. Germline values: CDR1 MNHEY, CDR2 SVGEGT. CDR3 length: 16 residues. This chain's CDR3 is CASSYRRDNTNQPQHF. CDR3 DNA: TGTGCCAGCAGTTACCGGAGGGACAACACCAATCAGCCCCAGCATTTT.

This clonotype has more than one count but fewer than ten. This sequence joins TRBV19 and TRBJ1-1; no clear D. The length of the CDR3 is 16 residues. V gave up 4 bases and J gave up 0 bases, with 15 bases separating them. CDR1 is LNHDA and CDR2 is SQIVND in the germline V gene (reference sequence). CDR3 DNA sequence: TGTGCCAGTAGTAAGGTCCCCGAAGCGTTGAACACTGAAGCTTTCTTT. Amino acid sequence: CASSKVPEALNTEAFF.

There are many counts of this clonotype. CDR3 DNA: TGTGCCAGCAGCTACAAAGGCCCACTAGCCAAAAACATTCAGTACTTC. The encoded protein is CASSYKGPLAKNIQYF. The genes are TRBV7-8 and TRBJ2-4; unclear D gene. Germline lookup yields CDR1 SGHVS and CDR2 FQNEAQ. CDR3 length: 16 amino acids. V lost 4 bases, J lost 0 bases, and 13 bases lay in between.

The rearrangement uses TRBV24-1 and TRBJ1-5, with D hard to call. This CDR3 contains 15 residues. The ends were cut back, 3 bases at V and 0 bases at J, with 8 bases in the middle. Germline V gene lookup returns CDR1 KGHDR and CDR2 SFDVKD. The CDR3 is CATSDTGFSNQPQHF. For the CDR3, the DNA is TGTGCCACCAGTGATACTGGGTTTAGCAATCAGCCCCAGCATTTT.

The chain has TRBV6-5 and TRBJ1-6; D is undetermined. The CDR3 is 12 residues long. Trimming shortened V by 6 bases and J by 8 bases, and 8 bases separated the two germline ends. CDR1 MNHEY and CDR2 SVGAGI come from the germline V gene. The CDR3 bases are TGTGCCAGCAGACTTTATGATTCACCCCTCCACTTT. Translated, it gives CASRLYDSPLHF.

This clonotype showed up just a few times. The J gene is TRBJ2-1, the V gene TRBV7-9; 7 nucleotides align to TRBD2. The CDR3 has 12 amino acids. Germline V gene data show CDR1 as SEHNR and CDR2 as FQNEAQ (reference sequence). The trim removed 2 bases at V and 11 bases at J, leaving 3 bases unmatched. The CDR3 here is CASSLTGLKQFF. CDR3 coding DNA: TGTGCCAGCAGCTTAACGGGACTAAAGCAGTTCTTC.

V gene TRBV14 combines with J gene TRBJ2-1; D possibly matches TRBD1 or TRBD2 (5 bases each). Trimming pared 4 bases from V and 4 bases from J, leaving 17 bases between. Germline CDR1 reads SGHDN; CDR2 reads FVKESK. The CDR3 extends over 16 amino acids. CDR3 region: CASSRDPGGSYNEQFF. The CDR3 bases are TGTGCCAGCAGCCGGGACCCCGGCGGTTCGTACAATGAGCAGTTCTTC.

This clonotype has only a few counts. The genes are TRBV7-9 and TRBJ1-1; TRBD1 aligns across 8 bases. Germline V CDR1 and CDR2: SEHNR, FQNEAQ (reference sequence). The CDR3 spans 14 residues. After removal of 0 bases from V and 7 bases from J, the junction contained 4 bases not matched to a gene. The CDR3 sequence: CASSLARDRSEAFF. DNA for the CDR3: TGTGCCAGCAGCTTAGCGAGGGACAGGAGTGAAGCTTTCTTT.

This clonotype turned up a few times. This chain joins TRBV7-9 and TRBJ1-2; D not certain. In germline, CDR1 is SEHNR, CDR2 FQNEAQ (reference sequence). The ends were cut back, 8 bases at V and 4 bases at J, with 14 bases in the middle. This CDR3 region has 13 residues. CDR3 in amino acids: CASDLGGLYGYTF. The CDR3 bases are TGTGCCAGCGACCTCGGCGGCCTCTATGGCTACACCTTC.

This chain joins TRBV5-1 and TRBJ2-7, with a tentative D call TRBD2 (6 bases). CDR3 length: 13 amino acids. Trimming shortened V by 5 bases and J by 3 bases, and 12 bases separated the two germline ends. Looked up from germline, CDR1 is SGHRS and CDR2 is YFSETQ. CDR3 region: CASRREDFYEQYF. The DNA of the CDR3 is TGCGCCAGCAGGAGGGAGGACTTCTACGAGCAGTACTTC.

This rearrangement joins TRBV6-5 to TRBJ2-3; D may match TRBD1 or TRBD2 (5 bases each). This CDR3 spans 16 amino acids. Germline CDR1 MNHEY, CDR2 SVGAGI. V lost 2 bases to trimming and J lost 1 base, with 13 bases between them. The CDR3 bases are TGTGCCAGCAGTTACGGGGGTAGCGCCCGCACAGATACGCAGTATTTT. Translating gives CASSYGGSARTDTQYF.

This clonotype occurred a few times. The rearrangement links TRBV7-9 to TRBJ2-1, with D hard to call. The V gene's germline CDR1 is SEHNR and CDR2 FQNEAQ (reference sequence). Trimming removed 4 bases from V and 3 bases from J, with 13 bases in between. The CDR3 is 15 residues long. CDR3 loop: CASSSSFDNYNEQFF. CDR3 coding DNA: TGTGCCAGCAGCTCCTCATTCGACAACTACAATGAGCAGTTCTTC.

This clonotype was picked up many times. J is TRBJ2-5 and V is TRBV29-1, with a weak D call TRBD1 (6 bases). CDR1 and CDR2 from the germline V gene are SQVTM and ANQGSEA. The CDR3 consists of 12 residues. Trimming removed 3 bases at V and 5 bases at J, with 10 bases between. CDR3 nucleotide sequence: TGCAGCGTTGACAGGGGTACGGAGACCCAGTACTTC. Amino acids: CSVDRGTETQYF.